Below are 2 T cell receptor beta chains sequenced from a single sample in a study of Tregs in tolerant kidney transplant recipients. The nonmyeloablative bone marrow transplants came from related graft donors, with transient mixed chimerism. Here immunoSEQ multiplex PCR was the method, and the copy in TCRdb shows in-frame clones only, minus some. The sample carries tens of thousands of clones, about 87% recorded once. Sequencing was performed on CD4+ T cells from blood (PBMCs), taken 6 months after the transplant. The receptor set was obtained from a human patient who received a combined kidney and bone marrow transplant. Some T cells may be provided by the graft donor.

With regard to this clone: Other DNA sequences in the same sample also yield this CDR3. This chain joins TRBV28 and TRBJ1-2; a weak D match, TRBD1 (6 bases). The CDR3 runs 13 residues. The germline V gene has CDR1 MDHEN and CDR2 SYDVKM. Trimming took 6 bases from V and 2 from J, leaving 10 bases between them. DNA of the CDR3: TGTGCCAGCAGGCCACAGGGCAACTATGGCTACACCTTC. Its protein is CASRPQGNYGYTF.

Concerning this clone itself: The sample carries other DNA sequences with the same CDR3. This chain joins TRBV15 and TRBJ1-6, with D perhaps matching TRBD1 (6 bases). The CDR3 length is 13 residues. Trimming stripped 3 bases from V and 10 bases from J, with 10 bases between. Germline V gene sequence: CDR1 LNHNV, CDR2 YYDKDF (reference sequence). CDR3 DNA sequence: TGTGCCACCAGCAGGGACAGTAACTCACCCCTCCACTTT. The encoded protein is CATSRDSNSPLHF.